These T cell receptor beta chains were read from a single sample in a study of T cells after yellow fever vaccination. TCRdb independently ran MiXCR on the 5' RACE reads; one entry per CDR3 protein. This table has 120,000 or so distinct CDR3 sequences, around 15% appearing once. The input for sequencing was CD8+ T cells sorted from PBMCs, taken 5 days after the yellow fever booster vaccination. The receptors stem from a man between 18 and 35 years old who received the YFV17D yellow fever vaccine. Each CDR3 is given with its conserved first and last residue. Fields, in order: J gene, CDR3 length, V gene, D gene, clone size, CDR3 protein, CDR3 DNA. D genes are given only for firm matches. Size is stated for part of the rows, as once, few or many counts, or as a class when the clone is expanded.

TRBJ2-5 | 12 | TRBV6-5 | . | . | CASTPDQETQYF | TGTGCCAGCACACCAGATCAAGAGACCCAGTACTTC
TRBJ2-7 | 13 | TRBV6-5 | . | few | CASSYDIAYEQYF | TGTGCCAGCAGTTACGACATTGCCTACGAGCAGTACTTC
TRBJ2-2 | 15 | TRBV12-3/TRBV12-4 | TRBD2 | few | CASSLASGVSGELFF | TGTGCCAGCAGTTTGGCTAGCGGGGTTAGCGGGGAGCTGTTTTTT
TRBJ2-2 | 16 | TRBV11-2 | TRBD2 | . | CASSFGAGVLGGELFF | TGTGCCAGCAGCTTCGGAGCGGGGGTCCTCGGCGGGGAGCTGTTTTTT
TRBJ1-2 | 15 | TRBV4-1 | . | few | CASSLYNAANYGYTF | TGCGCCAGCAGCCTTTATAATGCGGCTAACTATGGCTACACCTTC
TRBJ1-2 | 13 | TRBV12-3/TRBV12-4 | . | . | CASSFEFEYGYTF | TGTGCCAGCAGTTTCGAATTCGAATATGGCTACACCTTC
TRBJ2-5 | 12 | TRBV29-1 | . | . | CSARDLGETQYF | TGCAGCGCCCGGGACCTGGGGGAGACCCAGTACTTC
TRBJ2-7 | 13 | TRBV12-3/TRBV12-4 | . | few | CASTPGFGYEQYF | TGTGCCAGCACGCCGGGGTTTGGCTACGAGCAGTACTTC
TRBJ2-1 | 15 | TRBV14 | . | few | CASSQDSGTYNEQFF | TGTGCCAGCAGCCAAGATTCCGGGACCTACAATGAGCAGTTCTTC
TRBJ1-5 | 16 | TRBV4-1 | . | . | CASSQDSVIRGQPQHF | TGCGCCAGCAGCCAAGACTCCGTAATCAGAGGGCAGCCCCAGCATTTT
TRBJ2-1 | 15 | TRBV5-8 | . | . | CASSPGTAGRDEQFF | TGTGCCAGCAGCCCGGGGACAGCGGGTAGGGATGAGCAGTTCTTC
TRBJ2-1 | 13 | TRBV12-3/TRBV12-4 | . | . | CASWSLLYNEQFF | TGTGCCAGCTGGAGCCTTCTCTACAATGAGCAGTTCTTC
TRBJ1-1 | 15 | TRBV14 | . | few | CASSQVGAKNTEAFF | TGTGCCAGCAGCCAAGTTGGTGCGAAGAACACTGAAGCTTTCTTT
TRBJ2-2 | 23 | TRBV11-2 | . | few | CASSPSGGQPPEPSFANTGELFF | TGTGCCAGCAGCCCCTCCGGGGGGCAGCCGCCAGAACCCTCATTCGCGAACACCGGGGAGCTGTTTTTT
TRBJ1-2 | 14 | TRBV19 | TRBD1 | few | CASSLVGTEYGYTF | TGTGCCAGTAGTTTGGTCGGGACAGAGTATGGCTACACCTTC
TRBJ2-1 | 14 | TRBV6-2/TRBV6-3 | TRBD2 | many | CASSGTSDYNEQFF | TGTGCCAGCAGCGGGACTAGCGACTACAATGAGCAGTTCTTC
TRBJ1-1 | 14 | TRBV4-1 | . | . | CASSQDDPGTEAFF | TGCGCCAGCAGCCAAGATGATCCGGGTACTGAAGCTTTCTTT
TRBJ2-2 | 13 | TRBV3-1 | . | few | CASTWGNTGELFF | TGTGCCAGCACCTGGGGTAACACCGGGGAGCTGTTTTTT
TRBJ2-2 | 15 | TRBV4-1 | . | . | CASSQVGAGHGELFF | TGCGCCAGCAGCCAAGTGGGGGCAGGGCACGGGGAGCTGTTTTTT
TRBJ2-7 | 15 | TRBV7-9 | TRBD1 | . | CASSPDRGLPIEQYF | TGTGCCAGCAGCCCTGACAGGGGGCTCCCCATCGAGCAGTACTTC
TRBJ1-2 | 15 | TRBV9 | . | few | CASSVANALNYGYTF | TGTGCCAGCAGCGTAGCAAACGCTTTAAACTATGGCTACACCTTC
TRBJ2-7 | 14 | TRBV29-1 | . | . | CSVEGVAATDEQYF | TGCAGCGTTGAAGGGGTGGCGGCGACCGACGAGCAGTACTTC
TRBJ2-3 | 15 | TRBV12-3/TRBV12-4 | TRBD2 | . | CASSFAGGVTDTQYF | TGTGCCAGCAGTTTCGCGGGGGGGGTCACAGATACGCAGTATTTT
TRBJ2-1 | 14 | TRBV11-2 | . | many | CASSLGGSYNEQFF | TGTGCCAGCAGCTTGGGGGGCTCCTACAATGAGCAGTTCTTC
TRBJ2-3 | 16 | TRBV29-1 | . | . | CSVTPLETGAGGTQYF | TGCAGCGTCACCCCCCTAGAGACAGGGGCCGGGGGGACGCAGTATTTT
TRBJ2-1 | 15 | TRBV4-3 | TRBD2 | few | CASSQDRWGGDEQFF | TGCGCCAGCAGCCAAGATCGATGGGGAGGGGATGAGCAGTTCTTC
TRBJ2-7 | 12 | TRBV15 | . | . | CATGQSSYEQYF | TGTGCCACCGGGCAGAGCTCCTACGAGCAGTACTTC
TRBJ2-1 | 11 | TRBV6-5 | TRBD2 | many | CASSPGGEQFF | TGTGCCAGCAGTCCGGGAGGTGAGCAGTTCTTC
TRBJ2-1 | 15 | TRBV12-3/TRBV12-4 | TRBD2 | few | CASSLASGGLNEQFF | TGTGCCAGCAGTTTAGCTAGCGGGGGGTTGAATGAGCAGTTCTTC
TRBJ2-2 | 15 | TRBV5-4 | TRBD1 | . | CASSGVGTGNGELFF | TGTGCCAGCAGCGGGGTTGGGACAGGGAACGGGGAGCTGTTTTTT
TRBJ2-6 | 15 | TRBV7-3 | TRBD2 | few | CASSHGTTGANVLTF | TGTGCCAGCAGCCACGGGACTACCGGGGCCAACGTCCTGACTTTC
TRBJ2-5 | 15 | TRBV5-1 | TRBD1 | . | CASSPWDREEETQYF | TGCGCCAGCAGCCCGTGGGACAGGGAGGAAGAGACCCAGTACTTC
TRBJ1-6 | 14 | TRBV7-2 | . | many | CASSTSSYNSPLHF | TGTGCCAGCAGCACAAGCTCCTATAATTCACCCCTCCACTTT
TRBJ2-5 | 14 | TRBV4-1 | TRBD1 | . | CASKLTGGGETQYF | TGCGCCAGCAAGCTCACAGGGGGCGGAGAGACCCAGTACTTC
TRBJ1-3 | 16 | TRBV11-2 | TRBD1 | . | CASRKTRGPSGNTIYF | TGTGCCAGCAGGAAAACCAGGGGGCCCTCTGGAAACACCATATATTTT
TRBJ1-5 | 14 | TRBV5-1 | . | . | CASSLGPSDQPQHF | TGCGCCAGCAGCTTGGGTCCGTCGGATCAGCCCCAGCATTTT
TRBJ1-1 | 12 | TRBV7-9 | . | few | CASSDRITEAFF | TGTGCCAGCAGCGACAGAATCACTGAAGCTTTCTTT
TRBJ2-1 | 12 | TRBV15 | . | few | CATSGEGYEQFF | TGTGCCACCAGCGGAGAGGGTTATGAGCAGTTCTTC
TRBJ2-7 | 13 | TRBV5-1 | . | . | CASSPPGHYEQYF | TGCGCCAGCAGCCCCCCCGGACACTACGAGCAGTACTTC
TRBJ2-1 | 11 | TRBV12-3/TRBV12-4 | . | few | CASSTNNEQFF | TGTGCCAGCAGTACAAACAATGAGCAGTTCTTC
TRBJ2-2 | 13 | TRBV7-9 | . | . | CASSRTPAGELFF | TGTGCCAGCAGCCGGACCCCCGCCGGGGAGCTGTTTTTT
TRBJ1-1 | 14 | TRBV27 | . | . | CASSPLGGRTEAFF | TGTGCCAGCAGCCCCCTGGGGGGGCGAACTGAAGCTTTCTTT
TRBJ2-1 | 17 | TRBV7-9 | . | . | CASSPRVGGHSYNEQFF | TGTGCCAGCAGTCCCAGAGTCGGGGGACACTCCTACAATGAGCAGTTCTTC
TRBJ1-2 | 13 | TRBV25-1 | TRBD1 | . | CASSVRDRDGYTF | TGTGCCAGCAGTGTCCGGGACAGGGATGGCTACACCTTC
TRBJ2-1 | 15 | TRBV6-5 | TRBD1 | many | CASSYFGTGINEQFF | TGTGCCAGCAGTTACTTTGGGACAGGGATAAATGAGCAGTTCTTC
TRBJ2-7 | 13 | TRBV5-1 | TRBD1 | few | CASSHGTGYEQYF | TGCGCCAGCAGCCATGGGACAGGCTACGAGCAGTACTTC
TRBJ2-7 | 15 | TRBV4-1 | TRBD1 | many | CASSQDQRAGGEQYF | TGCGCCAGCAGCCAAGATCAACGAGCAGGGGGCGAGCAGTACTTC
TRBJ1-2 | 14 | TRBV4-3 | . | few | CASSPSPTNYGYTF | TGCGCCAGCAGCCCCTCCCCTACTAACTATGGCTACACCTTC
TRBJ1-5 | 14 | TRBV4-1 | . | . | CASSQGVGNQPQHF | TGCGCCAGCAGCCAAGGTGTGGGTAATCAGCCCCAGCATTTT
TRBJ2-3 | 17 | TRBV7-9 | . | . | CASSTQEAEVNTDTQYF | TGTGCCAGCAGTACACAAGAGGCAGAAGTTAACACAGATACGCAGTATTTT
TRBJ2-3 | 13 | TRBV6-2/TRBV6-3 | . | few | CASSYGASDTQYF | TGTGCCAGCAGTTATGGGGCATCGGATACGCAGTATTTT
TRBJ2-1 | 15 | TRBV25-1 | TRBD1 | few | CASSGAGQGANEQFF | TGTGCCAGCAGTGGCGCGGGACAGGGGGCGAATGAGCAGTTCTTC
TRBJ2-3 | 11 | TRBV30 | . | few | CAWSRGDTQYF | TGTGCCTGGAGTAGGGGGGATACGCAGTATTTT
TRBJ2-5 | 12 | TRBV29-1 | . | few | CSVVGQGGTQYF | TGCAGCGTTGTGGGTCAGGGGGGGACCCAGTACTTC
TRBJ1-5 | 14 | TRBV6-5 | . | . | CASRPRVGNQPQHF | TGTGCCAGCAGACCCAGGGTAGGCAATCAGCCCCAGCATTTT
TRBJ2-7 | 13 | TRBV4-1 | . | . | CASSHQGSYEQYF | TGCGCCAGCAGCCACCAGGGGTCCTACGAGCAGTACTTC
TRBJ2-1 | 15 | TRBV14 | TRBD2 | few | CASSRERGGYNEQFF | TGTGCCAGCAGCCGCGAGCGGGGGGGTTACAATGAGCAGTTCTTC
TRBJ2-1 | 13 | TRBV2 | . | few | CASSGSGYNEQFF | TGTGCCAGCAGTGGGTCCGGATACAATGAGCAGTTCTTC